The 5 T cell receptor beta chains below come from one sample, sequenced in a study of graft-versus-host responses after intestinal transplantation (dated by TCRdb to the early 2020s). No antigens are known for them. The time point label here, explained by the study, means: cells obtained before transplantation from donor or recipient. The library was prepared using the immunoSEQ multiplex PCR assay. The table comes from immuneACCESS by way of TCRdb, which keeps in-frame sequences with V and J called. Part of the clones is missing from these tables; in studies checked, under half for an unresolved V gene and the rest for unknown reasons. Here the sample has under 130,000 clones; 80% to 95% occur a single time. The top ten clonotypes cover approximately 1% of the sample. This material consisted of unstimulated CD8+ T cells sorted from spleen or lymph node cells, taken before intestinal transplant. The receptors here all came from a human donor who received an intestinal transplant.

The V and J genes are TRBV14 and TRBJ2-2, with D possibly being TRBD1 or TRBD2 (5 bases each). The CDR3 extends over 19 amino acids. V lost 0 bases and J lost 4, with 21 bases in between. CDR1 is SGHDN and CDR2 is FVKESK in the germline V gene. For the CDR3, the DNA is TGTGCCAGCAGCCAAGAAAGGCGGGTATGGGACCTAACCACCGGGGAGCTGTTTTTT. Encoded protein: CASSQERRVWDLTTGELFF. Based on the CDR3 plus reference TRBV14 and TRBJ2-2, the full variable domain is EAGVTQFPSHSVIEKGQTVTLRCDPISGHDNLYWYRRVMGKEIKFLLHFVKESKQDESGMPNNRFLAERTGGTYSTLKVQPAELEDSGVYFCASSQERRVWDLTTGELFFGEGSRLTVL.

The V gene is TRBV11-3, the J gene TRBJ2-2; tentatively, D is TRBD1 (5 bases). V dropped 1 base and J dropped 7 bases, with 10 bases sitting between them. Germline V gene data show CDR1 as SGHNT and CDR2 as YENEEA. This CDR3 is 14 amino acids long. CDR3 sequence: CASSLGPGLGELFF. Written as DNA, the CDR3 is TGTGCCAGCAGCTTAGGTCCAGGGCTCGGGGAGCTGTTTTTT.

This chain's CDR3 is CASSSQGDSTYGYTF. The CDR3 region has the DNA TGTGCCAGCAGCTCACAGGGGGACAGCACCTATGGCTACACCTTC. The rearrangement joins TRBV5-6 to TRBJ1-2; TRBD1 agrees at 8 bases. This CDR3 is 15 amino acids long. Germline V CDR1 and CDR2: SGHDT, YYEEEE. With 3 bases clipped from V and 4 bases from J, the junction kept 8 bases outside the gene matches. The full variable domain, with the rest looked up from reference TRBV5-6 and TRBJ1-2, is DAGVTQSPTHLIKTRGQQVTLRCSPKSGHDTVSWYQQALGQGPQFIFQYYEEEERQRGNFPDRFSGHQFPNYSSELNVNALLLGDSALYLCASSSQGDSTYGYTFGSGTRLTVV.

The chain uses TRBV2 and TRBJ1-4; no firm D call. This CDR3 comprises 13 residues. The ends were cut back, 3 bases at V and 8 bases at J, with 10 bases in the middle. CDR1 SNHLY and CDR2 FYNNEI come from the germline V gene. In nucleotides, the CDR3 is TGTGCCAGCAGTGAGGGCAGGCGGGAAAAACTGTTTTTT. Translating it yields CASSEGRREKLFF.

The CDR3 loop is CASSPATVDEQYF. Written as DNA, the CDR3 is TGCGCCAGCAGCCCCGCTACGGTCGACGAGCAGTACTTC. V is TRBV4-1 and J is TRBJ2-7, with D uncertain. The germline V and J ends were trimmed by 4 bases and 5 bases, with 12 bases remaining between them. Germline-derived CDR1 and CDR2 are MGHRA and YSYEKL. The CDR3 runs to 13 residues.